These T cell receptor beta chains were read from a single sample in a study of PD-L1 blockade in urothelial cancer. Profiling relied on immunoSEQ multiplex PCR, and the TCRdb table lists in-frame clones only, not all of them. This sample has 130,000 or so clones; approximately 84% occur once, and the top ten carry roughly 3.2%. The source material was PBMCs, sampled around atezolizumab (anti-PD-L1) treatment. The receptors were gathered from a man between 50 and 59 years old with urothelial cancer. Both conserved end residues are part of each CDR3. A D gene is named only where the DNA matches it firmly. Clone size is stated in some rows and not others, as once, few, many or a class when expanded.

v_call: TRBV2; j_call: TRBJ2-3; d_call: -; clone_size: -; cdr3_aa: CAPAGQSTDTQYF; cdr3_nt: TGTGCCCCGGCGGGACAGAGCACAGATACGCAGTATTTT
v_call: TRBV5-6; j_call: TRBJ2-7; d_call: TRBD2; clone_size: -; cdr3_aa: CASSSTSGSRYEQYF; cdr3_nt: TGTGCCAGCAGCTCCACTAGCGGGAGTAGGTACGAGCAGTACTTC
v_call: TRBV11-3; j_call: TRBJ2-3; d_call: TRBD2; clone_size: -; cdr3_aa: CASSSSGTTDTQYF; cdr3_nt: TGTGCCAGCAGCTCTAGCGGGACTACAGATACGCAGTATTTT
v_call: TRBV19; j_call: TRBJ2-7; d_call: TRBD2; clone_size: -; cdr3_aa: CASSTSGTTGYEQYF; cdr3_nt: TGTGCCAGTAGTACCTCCGGGACTACAGGATACGAGCAGTACTTC
v_call: TRBV2; j_call: TRBJ1-2; d_call: TRBD1; clone_size: -; cdr3_aa: CASSLGTEKSIYYGYTF; cdr3_nt: TGTGCCAGCAGCCTCGGGACAGAAAAGAGTATCTACTATGGCTACACCTTC
v_call: TRBV7-2; j_call: TRBJ2-5; d_call: TRBD1; clone_size: -; cdr3_aa: CASSLVAGGAETQYF; cdr3_nt: TGTGCCAGCAGCTTAGTGGCAGGGGGCGCAGAGACCCAGTACTTC
v_call: TRBV21-1; j_call: TRBJ2-7; d_call: -; clone_size: few; cdr3_aa: CASSKLEGQGGSYEQYF; cdr3_nt: TGTGCCAGCAGCAAATTGGAGGGACAGGGGGGATCCTACGAGCAGTACTTC
v_call: TRBV6-5; j_call: TRBJ1-4; d_call: -; clone_size: few; cdr3_aa: CASSAQGGKLFF; cdr3_nt: TGTGCCAGCAGTGCCCAGGGTGGAAAACTGTTTTTT
v_call: TRBV28; j_call: TRBJ2-7; d_call: TRBD2; clone_size: -; cdr3_aa: CASSPGGGRSYEQYF; cdr3_nt: TGTGCCAGCAGCCCCGGGGGCGGGAGGTCCTACGAGCAGTACTTC
v_call: TRBV6-1; j_call: TRBJ2-7; d_call: TRBD1; clone_size: -; cdr3_aa: CASSELTGGPWVGEQYF; cdr3_nt: TGTGCCAGCAGTGAACTAACAGGGGGCCCCTGGGTGGGCGAGCAGTACTTC
v_call: TRBV11-2; j_call: TRBJ2-1; d_call: TRBD2; clone_size: -; cdr3_aa: CASSPRLADYNEQFF; cdr3_nt: TGTGCCAGCAGCCCGAGGCTAGCGGATTACAATGAGCAGTTCTTC
v_call: TRBV21-1; j_call: TRBJ2-7; d_call: -; clone_size: -; cdr3_aa: CASSLLAGGISYEQYF; cdr3_nt: TGTGCCAGCAGCCTTCTAGCGGGCGGTATCTCCTACGAGCAGTACTTC
v_call: TRBV6-6; j_call: TRBJ1-3; d_call: -; clone_size: -; cdr3_aa: CASRPRDSSGNTIYF; cdr3_nt: TGTGCCAGCAGGCCACGGGATAGCTCTGGAAACACCATATATTTT
v_call: TRBV28; j_call: TRBJ2-5; d_call: TRBD1; clone_size: -; cdr3_aa: CASSFPGGNEKTQYF; cdr3_nt: TGTGCCAGCAGTTTCCCAGGGGGAAACGAAAAGACCCAGTACTTC
v_call: TRBV18; j_call: TRBJ2-1; d_call: TRBD2; clone_size: -; cdr3_aa: CASSPGTRVLGEQFF; cdr3_nt: TGTGCCAGCTCACCCGGGACTAGGGTTTTGGGTGAGCAGTTCTTC
v_call: TRBV4-2; j_call: TRBJ2-3; d_call: -; clone_size: -; cdr3_aa: CASSHVSSVGGAPLVQYF; cdr3_nt: TGTGCCAGCAGCCACGTATCATCGGTGGGCGGGGCCCCACTCGTGCAGTATTTT
v_call: TRBV11-3; j_call: TRBJ2-2; d_call: TRBD1; clone_size: -; cdr3_aa: CASRRQGSGELFF; cdr3_nt: TGTGCCAGCAGGAGACAGGGATCCGGGGAGCTGTTTTTT
v_call: TRBV7-8; j_call: TRBJ1-5; d_call: -; clone_size: -; cdr3_aa: CASSLASGASNQPQHF; cdr3_nt: TGTGCCAGCAGCTTAGCGTCAGGGGCGTCCAATCAGCCCCAGCATTTT
v_call: TRBV9; j_call: TRBJ2-2; d_call: -; clone_size: once; cdr3_aa: CASSVKALTGSTGELFF; cdr3_nt: TGTGCCAGCAGCGTAAAAGCTCTCACAGGGAGCACCGGGGAGCTGTTTTTT
v_call: TRBV19; j_call: TRBJ2-1; d_call: TRBD2; clone_size: -; cdr3_aa: CASSITSGNHNEQFF; cdr3_nt: TGTGCCAGTAGTATTACTAGCGGAAACCACAATGAGCAGTTCTTC
v_call: TRBV11-1; j_call: TRBJ1-1; d_call: TRBD1; clone_size: -; cdr3_aa: CASSRTGGRTEAFF; cdr3_nt: TGTGCCAGCAGCCGCACAGGGGGCAGGACTGAAGCTTTCTTT
v_call: TRBV5-1; j_call: TRBJ1-1; d_call: -; clone_size: -; cdr3_aa: CASSLGGVNTEAFF; cdr3_nt: TGCGCCAGCAGCTTGGGGGGGGTGAACACTGAAGCTTTCTTT
v_call: TRBV15; j_call: TRBJ1-5; d_call: -; clone_size: few; cdr3_aa: CATSGYRVVRGNQPQHF; cdr3_nt: TGTGCCACCAGCGGTTACAGGGTTGTTAGGGGCAATCAGCCCCAGCATTTT
v_call: TRBV18; j_call: TRBJ2-2; d_call: -; clone_size: -; cdr3_aa: CASSLDGRTGELFF; cdr3_nt: TGTGCCAGCTCACTCGACGGGAGAACCGGGGAGCTGTTTTTT
v_call: TRBV11-2; j_call: TRBJ2-2; d_call: TRBD1; clone_size: -; cdr3_aa: CASSLTGGLNTGELFF; cdr3_nt: TGTGCCAGCAGCTTAACAGGGGGACTGAACACCGGGGAGCTGTTTTTT
v_call: TRBV13; j_call: TRBJ1-2; d_call: -; clone_size: -; cdr3_aa: CASSLYPADGYTF; cdr3_nt: TGTGCCAGCAGCTTATACCCGGCGGATGGCTACACCTTC
v_call: TRBV27; j_call: TRBJ1-1; d_call: TRBD1; clone_size: -; cdr3_aa: CASRKDRGLSNTEAFF; cdr3_nt: TGTGCCAGCAGAAAAGACAGGGGCCTTTCGAACACTGAAGCTTTCTTT
v_call: TRBV14; j_call: TRBJ2-5; d_call: TRBD2; clone_size: -; cdr3_aa: CASSQDPGLAPETQYF; cdr3_nt: TGTGCCAGCAGCCAAGATCCGGGACTAGCCCCAGAGACCCAGTACTTC
v_call: TRBV29-1; j_call: TRBJ2-5; d_call: -; clone_size: -; cdr3_aa: CSVQGAQGGETQYF; cdr3_nt: TGCAGCGTTCAAGGGGCCCAAGGTGGAGAGACCCAGTACTTC
v_call: TRBV19; j_call: TRBJ2-7; d_call: -; clone_size: -; cdr3_aa: CASKRQASAYEQYF; cdr3_nt: TGTGCCAGTAAAAGACAGGCAAGCGCCTACGAGCAGTACTTC
v_call: TRBV4-2; j_call: TRBJ2-1; d_call: -; clone_size: -; cdr3_aa: CASRGIISGNEQFF; cdr3_nt: TGTGCCAGCAGAGGAATCATTAGCGGCAATGAGCAGTTCTTC
v_call: TRBV5-1; j_call: TRBJ1-4; d_call: TRBD1; clone_size: -; cdr3_aa: CASSLDGTAPEKLFF; cdr3_nt: TGCGCCAGCAGCTTGGATGGGACAGCTCCTGAAAAACTGTTTTTT
v_call: TRBV5-5; j_call: TRBJ1-4; d_call: TRBD1; clone_size: -; cdr3_aa: CASSQTGGTNEKLFF; cdr3_nt: TGTGCCAGCAGCCAAACAGGGGGAACTAATGAAAAACTGTTTTTT
v_call: TRBV5-6; j_call: TRBJ1-5; d_call: -; clone_size: -; cdr3_aa: CASSLAGHSNQPQHF; cdr3_nt: TGTGCCAGCAGCCTCGCCGGACATAGCAATCAGCCCCAGCATTTT
v_call: TRBV4-2; j_call: TRBJ2-1; d_call: -; clone_size: -; cdr3_aa: CASSQDGTGQRAMEQFF; cdr3_nt: TGTGCCAGCAGCCAAGATGGCACAGGACAGAGAGCCATGGAGCAGTTCTTC
v_call: TRBV11-3; j_call: TRBJ2-5; d_call: TRBD1; clone_size: -; cdr3_aa: CASSTGQGKETQYF; cdr3_nt: TGTGCCAGCAGCACCGGACAGGGAAAGGAGACCCAGTACTTC
v_call: TRBV7-3; j_call: TRBJ2-1; d_call: TRBD2; clone_size: -; cdr3_aa: CASSSGLAGDEQFF; cdr3_nt: TGTGCCAGCAGCTCCGGACTAGCGGGCGATGAGCAGTTCTTC
v_call: TRBV6-5; j_call: TRBJ1-5; d_call: -; clone_size: -; cdr3_aa: CASSLDRYQPQHF; cdr3_nt: TGTGCCAGCAGTCTGGACAGATATCAGCCCCAGCATTTT
v_call: TRBV27; j_call: TRBJ2-6; d_call: -; clone_size: -; cdr3_aa: CASSLYRPGANVLTF; cdr3_nt: TGTGCCAGCAGTTTATACAGGCCTGGGGCCAACGTCCTGACTTTC
v_call: TRBV2; j_call: TRBJ2-1; d_call: -; clone_size: -; cdr3_aa: CASSEQGRNNEQFF; cdr3_nt: TGTGCCAGCAGTGAGCAGGGGCGCAACAATGAGCAGTTCTTC
v_call: TRBV18; j_call: TRBJ2-5; d_call: -; clone_size: -; cdr3_aa: CASSPGRGRETQYF; cdr3_nt: TGTGCCAGCTCACCGGGGCGGGGAAGAGAGACCCAGTACTTC
v_call: TRBV11-3; j_call: TRBJ1-1; d_call: -; clone_size: -; cdr3_aa: CASSRQSNTEAFF; cdr3_nt: TGTGCCAGCAGCCGACAGTCGAACACTGAAGCTTTCTTT
v_call: TRBV29-1; j_call: TRBJ2-3; d_call: -; clone_size: -; cdr3_aa: CSVGEQALIKTDTQYF; cdr3_nt: TGCAGCGTTGGCGAACAGGCGTTGATAAAAACAGATACGCAGTATTTT
v_call: TRBV28; j_call: TRBJ2-1; d_call: TRBD2; clone_size: -; cdr3_aa: CASKWTRLYNEQFF; cdr3_nt: TGTGCCAGCAAATGGACTAGGCTATACAATGAGCAGTTCTTC
v_call: TRBV7-9; j_call: TRBJ1-1; d_call: -; clone_size: -; cdr3_aa: CASSSRGGRATEAFF; cdr3_nt: TGTGCCAGCAGCTCCCGGGGCGGGAGGGCCACTGAAGCTTTCTTT
v_call: TRBV28; j_call: TRBJ2-7; d_call: -; clone_size: -; cdr3_aa: CASSLNRAPYEQYF; cdr3_nt: TGTGCCAGCAGTTTAAACAGGGCCCCCTACGAGCAGTACTTC
v_call: TRBV7-8; j_call: TRBJ2-1; d_call: TRBD2; clone_size: -; cdr3_aa: CASSFLAGTYNEQFF; cdr3_nt: TGTGCCAGCAGCTTTCTAGCGGGGACCTACAATGAGCAGTTCTTC
v_call: TRBV6-4; j_call: TRBJ2-1; d_call: -; clone_size: -; cdr3_aa: CASSVNRAVNEQFF; cdr3_nt: TGTGCCAGCAGTGTAAACAGGGCAGTGAATGAGCAGTTCTTC
v_call: TRBV7-9; j_call: TRBJ1-1; d_call: -; clone_size: -; cdr3_aa: CASSFISEAFF; cdr3_nt: TGTGCCAGCAGCTTCATTTCTGAAGCTTTCTTT
v_call: TRBV28; j_call: TRBJ1-5; d_call: TRBD1; clone_size: -; cdr3_aa: CASSGQAQPQHF; cdr3_nt: TGTGCCAGCAGTGGACAGGCGCAGCCCCAGCATTTT
v_call: TRBV4-1; j_call: TRBJ2-2; d_call: -; clone_size: once; cdr3_aa: CASSRPDSYGELFF; cdr3_nt: TGCGCCAGCAGCCGACCCGACTCGTACGGGGAGCTGTTTTTT
v_call: TRBV7-9; j_call: TRBJ2-5; d_call: -; clone_size: -; cdr3_aa: CASSLESVQETQYF; cdr3_nt: TGTGCCAGCAGCTTAGAATCAGTACAAGAGACCCAGTACTTC
v_call: TRBV2; j_call: TRBJ1-4; d_call: -; clone_size: -; cdr3_aa: CASSEVIRALNEKLFF; cdr3_nt: TGTGCCAGCAGTGAAGTTATCAGGGCATTAAATGAAAAACTGTTTTTT
v_call: TRBV11-2; j_call: TRBJ1-2; d_call: -; clone_size: -; cdr3_aa: CASSLDRTSSNYGYTF; cdr3_nt: TGTGCCAGCAGCTTAGACCGGACTTCCTCTAACTATGGCTACACCTTC